Listed below are T cell receptor beta chains from one sample, sequenced in a study of blood T cell repertoires in COVID-19. Here immunoSEQ multiplex PCR was the method, and the copy in TCRdb shows in-frame clones only, minus some. In the table there are over 120,000 clones, about 87% of which are singletons. The sequencing sample was made of peripheral blood. These TCRs come from a woman in her 50s with active or convalescent COVID-19. The CDR3 runs from the conserved cysteine through the conserved F or W. The D gene is left open where the match is weak.

V gene,J gene,D gene,CDR3 protein,CDR3 DNA
TRBV18,TRBJ1-1,TRBD1,CASSPQEGQVDVEAFF,TGTGCCAGCTCACCCCAGGAGGGACAGGTCGATGTTGAAGCTTTCTTT
TRBV20-1,TRBJ2-5,NA,CSASRGRLDQETQYF,TGCAGTGCTAGTCGCGGTAGGCTAGACCAAGAGACCCAGTACTTC
TRBV5-4,TRBJ2-6,NA,CASSFYGAGANVLTF,TGTGCCAGCAGCTTTTATGGAGCTGGGGCCAACGTCCTGACTTTC
TRBV19,TRBJ1-5,NA,CASSTQGNQPQHF,TGTGCCAGTAGTACTCAGGGAAATCAGCCCCAGCATTTT
TRBV7-8,TRBJ2-2,TRBD2,CASSLALVSGGAGAGELFF,TGTGCCAGCAGCTTAGCGCTTGTTAGCGGGGGGGCAGGAGCCGGGGAGCTGTTTTTT
TRBV30,TRBJ1-1,TRBD1,CAWSWGTGVGGEAFF,TGTGCCTGGAGTTGGGGGACAGGGGTAGGAGGAGAAGCTTTCTTT
TRBV6-5,TRBJ1-4,TRBD1,CASSRQGSNEKLFF,TGTGCCAGCAGTAGACAGGGAAGTAACGAAAAACTGTTTTTT
TRBV7-9,TRBJ2-3,TRBD2,CASSQTTSGGPQGDTQYF,TGTGCCAGCAGCCAAACGACTAGCGGGGGACCCCAGGGAGATACGCAGTATTTT
TRBV18,TRBJ2-4,NA,CASSPGGGRTKNIQYF,TGTGCCAGCTCACCAGGAGGGGGCCGTACCAAAAACATTCAGTACTTC
TRBV7-6,TRBJ2-7,NA,CASSDNYEQYF,TGTGCCAGCAGCGACAACTACGAGCAGTACTTC
TRBV21-1,TRBJ2-7,NA,CASSLRGQGPPASSYEQYF,TGTGCCAGCAGCCTTAGGGGACAAGGTCCACCCGCGAGCTCCTACGAGCAGTACTTC
TRBV10-3,TRBJ2-2,TRBD2,CAISPRPGLDRSGELFF,TGTGCCATCAGTCCAAGGCCGGGACTAGATCGCTCCGGGGAGCTGTTTTTT
TRBV10-1,TRBJ1-2,NA,CASRTGGSYGYTF,TGCGCCAGCAGAACGGGGGGGTCTTATGGCTACACCTTC